These 14 T cell receptor beta chains originate from one sample sequenced in a study of T cell repertoires in cytomegalovirus infection (dated by TCRdb to the late 2010s). Sequencer: Illumina HiSeq 1500. The public reads were reanalyzed by TCRdb: fastp trimming at Q25, MiXCR alignment, in-frame beta chains only. A single entry per CDR3 protein holds the most common genes and DNA from its merged rows. Within this sample are approximately 190,000 distinct CDR3 sequences, with approximately 28% of them counted one time only. Approximately 31% of the sample lies in the top ten. The material sequenced was PBMCs. These receptors came from a human donor in good health (CMV status not recorded). Some clones in this sample may be carry-over from other donors' samples.

This clonotype was found a few times. The chain uses TRBV7-8 and TRBJ2-6; 10 nucleotides line up with TRBD1. Germline lookup yields CDR1 SGHVS and CDR2 FQNEAQ. V lost 5 bases and J lost 2; bases outside the gene matches: 6. The CDR3 has 17 amino acids. The CDR3 sequence: CASSPGQGEAGANVLTF. CDR3 DNA sequence: TGTGCCAGCAGCCCTGGACAGGGGGAGGCTGGGGCCAACGTCCTGACTTTC.

In its sample, this clonotype was seen a few times. The chain recombines TRBV7-9 with TRBJ2-2, with D perhaps TRBD1 (5 bases). V was shortened by 5 bases and J by 7 bases, with 8 bases between the two germline ends. CDR3 length equals 12 residues. Germline loops: CDR1 SEHNR, CDR2 FQNEAQ (reference sequence). CDR3 loop: CASSRRVGELFF. In DNA, the CDR3 is TGTGCCAGCAGCCGCAGGGTCGGGGAGCTGTTTTTT.

This clonotype has more than one count but fewer than ten. V is TRBV12-3 or TRBV12-4 and J is TRBJ1-5, with TRBD1 identical over 8 bases. The CDR3 consists of 14 residues. V lost 6 bases to trimming and J lost 12 bases; unmatched junction nucleotides: 13. The CDR3 reads CASSLGGQDLLQHF. The CDR3 coding sequence is TGTGCCAGCAGCCTAGGGGGACAGGACTTACTCCAGCATTTT.

This clonotype was observed a handful of times. The V gene is TRBV24-1, the J gene TRBJ2-1, with TRBD2 matching over 8 bases. The CDR3 runs 15 residues. The germline gives CDR1 KGHDR, CDR2 SFDVKD. V trimming: 6 bases; J trimming: 0 bases; junction bases outside the gene matches: 3. CDR3 loop: CATSSGGSSYNEQFF. As DNA, the CDR3 is TGTGCCACCAGTTCGGGAGGGAGCTCCTACAATGAGCAGTTCTTC.

This sequence joins TRBV6-2 or TRBV6-3 and TRBJ2-7; the D is unclear. The CDR3 extends over 11 amino acids. Trimming shortened V by 6 bases and J by 4 bases, and 7 bases separated the two germline ends. CDR1 is MNHEY, CDR2 SVGEGT, per germline. DNA for the CDR3: TGTGCCAGCAGACAGAATTACGAGCAGTACTTC. This sequence encodes CASRQNYEQYF.

This clonotype was seen only once. The chain recombines TRBV11-1 with TRBJ1-6; D gene ambiguous. V lost 5 bases to trimming and J lost 8 bases, with 13 bases between them. Germline CDR1 SGHAT, CDR2 FQDESV (reference sequence). This CDR3 region has 14 residues. CDR3 loop: CASSPGSRDSPLHF. The CDR3 DNA follows: TGTGCCAGCAGCCCCGGGTCTCGGGATTCACCCCTCCACTTT.

This clonotype was counted only a few times. This chain connects TRBV2 to TRBJ2-7, with TRBD1 identical over 8 bases. V dropped 6 bases and J dropped 1; count of bases not matched to a gene: 5. There are 14 residues in the CDR3. Germline CDR1 and CDR2: SNHLY and FYNNEI. Here the CDR3 reads CASRGTGFSYEQYF. CDR3 bases: TGTGCCAGCAGGGGGACAGGTTTTTCCTACGAGCAGTACTTC.

The genes are TRBV30 and TRBJ1-1, with D maybe TRBD1 (5 bases). In germline, CDR1 is GTSNPN, CDR2 SVGIG (reference sequence). The V and J ends lost 3 bases and 10 bases respectively, with 15 bases between them. The CDR3 runs to 12 residues. CDR3 loop: CAWSRRGVGAFF. CDR3 nucleotide sequence: TGTGCCTGGAGCCGGAGAGGGGTGGGAGCTTTCTTT.

This clonotype was seen a single time. The chain carries TRBV5-4 and TRBJ2-1; perhaps D is TRBD1 or TRBD2 (6 bases each). The CDR3 is 17 amino acids. V gave up 4 bases and J gave up 0 bases, with 17 bases separating them. Germline lookup yields CDR1 SGHNT and CDR2 YYREEE (reference sequence). The CDR3 loop reads CASSRAGGLSSYNEQFF. CDR3 nucleotide sequence: TGTGCCAGCAGCCGAGCCGGGGGCCTGAGCTCCTACAATGAGCAGTTCTTC.

This clonotype was observed a few times. The V and J genes are TRBV7-9 and TRBJ1-2; D remains ambiguous. Trimming removed 3 bases from V and 4 bases from J, with 9 bases in between. This CDR3 comprises 13 residues. Germline V CDR1 and CDR2: SEHNR, FQNEAQ (reference sequence). The CDR3 DNA reads as TGTGCCAGCAGCTTTGAGGGTGGCTATGGCTACACCTTC. This sequence encodes CASSFEGGYGYTF.

This clonotype was recorded a few times. The V call is TRBV10-3, the J call TRBJ1-1; tentatively, D is TRBD1 (5 bases). This CDR3 spans 14 amino acids. V gave up 2 bases and J gave up 2 bases, with 9 bases separating them. The V gene's germline CDR1 is ENHRY and CDR2 SYGVKD. The CDR3 is CAISEQGFNTEAFF. The CDR3 nucleotides read TGTGCCATCAGTGAGCAGGGCTTTAACACTGAAGCTTTCTTT.

In its sample, this clonotype was seen many times. J is TRBJ1-2 and V is TRBV7-2; D not resolved. V was cut by 6 bases and J by 0 bases, with 5 bases left in between. The length of the CDR3 is 12 residues. Germline V gene data show CDR1 as SGHTA and CDR2 as FQGNSA. The CDR3 loop is CASSRANYGYTF. CDR3 DNA: TGTGCCAGCAGTCGGGCTAACTATGGCTACACCTTC.

This CDR3 is CASSNPSGGAGELFF. The CDR3 region has the DNA TGTGCCAGCAGCAACCCGAGCGGGGGGGCCGGGGAGCTGTTTTTT. This chain joins TRBV7-3 and TRBJ2-2; 10 nucleotides match TRBD2. Per the germline V gene, CDR1 is SGHTA and CDR2 is FQGTGA. The CDR3 has 15 residues. Trimming at V came to 5 bases and at J to 6 bases, leaving 6 bases not matched to a gene.

The CDR3 bases are TGTGCCAGCAGCTCCCCTGGAGTCGGCAATCAGCCCCAGCATTTT. Its translation: CASSSPGVGNQPQHF. The chain has TRBV7-9 and TRBJ1-5; D remains ambiguous. V was cut by 4 bases and J by 2 bases, with 12 bases left in between. The germline gives CDR1 SEHNR, CDR2 FQNEAQ (reference sequence). The CDR3 loop spans 15 amino acids.